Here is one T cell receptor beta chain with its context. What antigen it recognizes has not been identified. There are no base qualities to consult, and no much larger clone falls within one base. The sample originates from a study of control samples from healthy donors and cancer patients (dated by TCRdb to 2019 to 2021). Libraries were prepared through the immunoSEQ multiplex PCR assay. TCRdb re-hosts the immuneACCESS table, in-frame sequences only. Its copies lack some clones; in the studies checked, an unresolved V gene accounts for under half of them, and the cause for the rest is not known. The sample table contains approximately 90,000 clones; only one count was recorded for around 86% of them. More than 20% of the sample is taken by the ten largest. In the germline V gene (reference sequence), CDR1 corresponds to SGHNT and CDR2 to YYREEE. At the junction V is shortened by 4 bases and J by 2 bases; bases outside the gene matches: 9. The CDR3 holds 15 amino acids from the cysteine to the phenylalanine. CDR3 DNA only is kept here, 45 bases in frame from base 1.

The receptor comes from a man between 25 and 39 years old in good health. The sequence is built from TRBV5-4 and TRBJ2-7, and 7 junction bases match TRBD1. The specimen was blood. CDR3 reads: CASSPRTGGPYEQYF. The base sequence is TGTGCCAGCAGCCCCCGGACAGGTGGGCCCTACGAGCAGTACTTC.